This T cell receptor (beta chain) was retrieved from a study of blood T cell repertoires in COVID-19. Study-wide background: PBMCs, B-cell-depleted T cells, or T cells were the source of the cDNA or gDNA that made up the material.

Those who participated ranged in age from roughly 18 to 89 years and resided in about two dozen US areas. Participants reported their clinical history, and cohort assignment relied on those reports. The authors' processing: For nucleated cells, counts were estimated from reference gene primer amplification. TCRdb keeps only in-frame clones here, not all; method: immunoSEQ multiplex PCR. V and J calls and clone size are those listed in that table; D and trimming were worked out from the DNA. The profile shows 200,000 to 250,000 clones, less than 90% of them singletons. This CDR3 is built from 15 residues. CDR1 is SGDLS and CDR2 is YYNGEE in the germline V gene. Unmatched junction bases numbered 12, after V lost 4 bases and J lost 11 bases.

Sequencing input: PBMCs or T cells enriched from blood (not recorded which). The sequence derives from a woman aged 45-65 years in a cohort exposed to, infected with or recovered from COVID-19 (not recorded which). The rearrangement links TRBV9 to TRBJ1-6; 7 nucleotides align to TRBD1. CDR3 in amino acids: CASSPRGQGGAPLHF. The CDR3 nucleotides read TGTGCCAGCAGCCCAAGGGGGCAGGGGGGTGCACCCCTCCACTTT.